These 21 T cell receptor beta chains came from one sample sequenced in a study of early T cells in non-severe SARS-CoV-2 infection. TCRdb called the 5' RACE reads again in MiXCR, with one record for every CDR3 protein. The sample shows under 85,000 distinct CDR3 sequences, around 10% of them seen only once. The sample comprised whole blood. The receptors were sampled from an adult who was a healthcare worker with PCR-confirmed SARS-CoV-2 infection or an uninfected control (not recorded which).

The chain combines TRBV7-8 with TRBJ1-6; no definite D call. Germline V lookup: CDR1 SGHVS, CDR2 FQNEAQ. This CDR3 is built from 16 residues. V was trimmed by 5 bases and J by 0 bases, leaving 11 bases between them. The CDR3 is CASSKKAGSYNSPLHF. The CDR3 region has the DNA TGTGCCAGCAGCAAAAAGGCGGGCTCCTATAATTCACCCCTCCACTTT.

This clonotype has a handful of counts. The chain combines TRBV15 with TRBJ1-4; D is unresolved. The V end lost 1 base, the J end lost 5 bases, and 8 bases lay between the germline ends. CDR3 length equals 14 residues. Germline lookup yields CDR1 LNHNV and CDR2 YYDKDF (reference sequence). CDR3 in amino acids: CATSRGGWNEKLFF. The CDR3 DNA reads TGTGCCACCAGCAGAGGAGGATGGAATGAAAAACTGTTTTTT.

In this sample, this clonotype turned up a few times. The CDR3 bases are TGTGCCAGCAGCCCGACGAGAGACCCGGGCCCTAACTATGGCTACACCTTC. Translated: CASSPTRDPGPNYGYTF. The chain has TRBV7-9 and TRBJ1-2; no definite D call. V dropped 5 bases and J dropped 0 bases, with 19 bases sitting between them. There are 17 residues in the CDR3. Germline V gene sequence: CDR1 SEHNR, CDR2 FQNEAQ (reference sequence).

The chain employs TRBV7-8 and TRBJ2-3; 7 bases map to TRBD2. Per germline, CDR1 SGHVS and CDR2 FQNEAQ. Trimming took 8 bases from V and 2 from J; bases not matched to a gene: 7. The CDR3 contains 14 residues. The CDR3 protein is CASQRGRDTDTQYF. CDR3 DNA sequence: TGTGCCAGCCAAAGAGGGAGGGACACAGATACGCAGTATTTT.

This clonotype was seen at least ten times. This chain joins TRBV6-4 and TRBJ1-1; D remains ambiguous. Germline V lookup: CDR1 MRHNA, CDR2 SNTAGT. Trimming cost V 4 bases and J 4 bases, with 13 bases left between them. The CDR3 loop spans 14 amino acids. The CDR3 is CASSATNGVTEAFF. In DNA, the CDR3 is TGTGCCAGCAGTGCCACAAACGGGGTCACTGAAGCTTTCTTT.

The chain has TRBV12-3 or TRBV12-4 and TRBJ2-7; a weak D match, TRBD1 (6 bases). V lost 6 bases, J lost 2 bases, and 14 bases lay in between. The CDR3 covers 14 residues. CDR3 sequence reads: CASRPTGKTYEQYF. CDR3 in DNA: TGTGCCAGCAGGCCCACAGGGAAAACCTACGAGCAGTACTTC.

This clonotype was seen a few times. CDR3 in amino acids: CASRPTASSYEQYF. CDR3 DNA sequence: TGTGCCAGCAGACCCACGGCGAGCTCCTACGAGCAGTACTTC. The chain links TRBV7-9 to TRBJ2-7, with D unclear. V lost 6 bases to trimming and J lost 0 bases, with 12 bases between them. This CDR3 is 14 amino acids long. Germline V CDR1 and CDR2: SEHNR, FQNEAQ (reference sequence).

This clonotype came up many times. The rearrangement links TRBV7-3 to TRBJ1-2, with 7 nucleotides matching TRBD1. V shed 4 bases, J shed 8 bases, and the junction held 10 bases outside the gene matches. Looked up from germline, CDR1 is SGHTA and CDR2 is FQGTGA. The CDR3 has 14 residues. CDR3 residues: CASSSRDSAGGYTF. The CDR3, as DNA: TGTGCCAGCAGCTCTCGGGACAGCGCTGGGGGCTACACCTTC.

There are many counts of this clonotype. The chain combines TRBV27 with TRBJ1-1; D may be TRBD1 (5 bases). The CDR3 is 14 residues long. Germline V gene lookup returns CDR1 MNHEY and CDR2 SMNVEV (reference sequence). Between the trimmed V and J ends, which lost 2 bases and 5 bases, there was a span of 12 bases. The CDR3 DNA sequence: TGTGCCAGCAGTTTAGGGACCCCGGAGACTGAAGCTTTCTTT. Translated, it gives CASSLGTPETEAFF.

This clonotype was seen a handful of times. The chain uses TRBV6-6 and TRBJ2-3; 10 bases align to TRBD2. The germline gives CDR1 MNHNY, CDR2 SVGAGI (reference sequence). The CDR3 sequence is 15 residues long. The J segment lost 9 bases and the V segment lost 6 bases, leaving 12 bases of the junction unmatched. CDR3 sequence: CASRRAGGRTDTQYF. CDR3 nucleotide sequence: TGTGCCAGCAGGCGAGCGGGGGGGCGAACCGACACGCAGTATTTT.

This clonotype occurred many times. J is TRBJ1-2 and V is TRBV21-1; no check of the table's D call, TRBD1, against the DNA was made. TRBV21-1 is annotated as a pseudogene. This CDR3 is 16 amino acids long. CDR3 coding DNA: TGTGCCAGCAGCACCCGTATCCGGGACAGGGGCCATGGCTACACCTTC. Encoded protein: CASSTRIRDRGHGYTF.

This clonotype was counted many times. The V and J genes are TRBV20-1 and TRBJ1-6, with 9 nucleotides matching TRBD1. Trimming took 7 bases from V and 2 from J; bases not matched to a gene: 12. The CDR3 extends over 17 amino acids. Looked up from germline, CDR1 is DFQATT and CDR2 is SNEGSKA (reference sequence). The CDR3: CSVTLGTGQTYNSPLHF. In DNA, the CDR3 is TGCAGTGTTACACTAGGGACAGGGCAGACCTATAATTCACCCCTCCACTTT.

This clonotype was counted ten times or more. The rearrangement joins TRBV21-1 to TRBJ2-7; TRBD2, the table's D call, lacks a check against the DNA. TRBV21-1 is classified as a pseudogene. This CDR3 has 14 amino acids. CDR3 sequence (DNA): TGTGCCAGCAGCAAAGCGGGAGGGCCCCACGAGCAGTACTTC. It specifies CASSKAGGPHEQYF.

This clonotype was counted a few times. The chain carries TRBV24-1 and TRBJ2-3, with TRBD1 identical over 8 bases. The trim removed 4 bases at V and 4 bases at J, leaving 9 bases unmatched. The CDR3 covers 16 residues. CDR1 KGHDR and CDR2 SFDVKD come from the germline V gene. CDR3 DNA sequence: TGTGCCACCAGTGACCCCAAGGACAGGGAAGCAGATACGCAGTATTTT. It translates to CATSDPKDREADTQYF.

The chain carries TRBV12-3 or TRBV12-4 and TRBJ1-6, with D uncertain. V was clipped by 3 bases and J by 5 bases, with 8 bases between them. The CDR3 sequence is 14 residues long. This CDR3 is CASSFGVDNSPLHF. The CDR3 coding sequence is TGTGCCAGCAGTTTCGGAGTTGATAATTCACCCCTCCACTTT.

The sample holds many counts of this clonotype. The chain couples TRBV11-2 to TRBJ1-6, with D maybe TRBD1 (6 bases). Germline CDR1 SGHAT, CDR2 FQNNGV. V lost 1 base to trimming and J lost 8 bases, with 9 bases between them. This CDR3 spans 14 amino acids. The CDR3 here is CASSLVGGYSPLHF. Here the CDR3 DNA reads TGTGCCAGCAGCTTAGTAGGGGGTTATTCACCCCTCCACTTT. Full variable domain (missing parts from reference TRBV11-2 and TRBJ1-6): EAGVAQSPRYKIIEKRQSVAFWCNPISGHATLYWYQQILGQGPKLLIQFQNNGVVDDSQLPKDRFSAERLKGVDSTLKIQPAKLEDSAVYLCASSLVGGYSPLHFGNGTRLTVT.

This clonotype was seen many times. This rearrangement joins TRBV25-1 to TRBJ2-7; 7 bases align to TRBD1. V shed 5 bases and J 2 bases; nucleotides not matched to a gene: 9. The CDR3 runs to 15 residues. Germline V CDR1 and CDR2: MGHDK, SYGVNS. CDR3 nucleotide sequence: TGTGCCAGCAGTTCTACGGACAGGTACACCTACGAGCAGTACTTC. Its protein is CASSSTDRYTYEQYF.

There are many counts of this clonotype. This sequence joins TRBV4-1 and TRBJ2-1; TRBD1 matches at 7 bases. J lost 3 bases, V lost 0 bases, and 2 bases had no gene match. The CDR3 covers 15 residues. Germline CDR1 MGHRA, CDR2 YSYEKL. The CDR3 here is CASSQEGDSYNEQFF. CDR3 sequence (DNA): TGCGCCAGCAGCCAAGAAGGGGACAGCTACAATGAGCAGTTCTTC.

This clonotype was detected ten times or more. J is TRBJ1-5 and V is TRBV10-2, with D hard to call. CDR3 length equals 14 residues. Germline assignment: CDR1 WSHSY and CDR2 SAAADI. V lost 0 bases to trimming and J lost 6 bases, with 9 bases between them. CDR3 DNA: TGCGCCAGCAGTGAGTCACTCTTTTCTCAGCCCCAGCATTTT. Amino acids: CASSESLFSQPQHF.

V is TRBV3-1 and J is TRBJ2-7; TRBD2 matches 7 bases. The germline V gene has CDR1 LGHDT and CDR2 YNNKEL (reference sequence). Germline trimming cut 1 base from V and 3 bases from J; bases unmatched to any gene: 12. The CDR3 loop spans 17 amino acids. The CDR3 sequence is CASSQVVAGVWVYEQYF. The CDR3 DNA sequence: TGTGCCAGCAGCCAAGTCGTCGCGGGAGTTTGGGTCTACGAGCAGTACTTC.

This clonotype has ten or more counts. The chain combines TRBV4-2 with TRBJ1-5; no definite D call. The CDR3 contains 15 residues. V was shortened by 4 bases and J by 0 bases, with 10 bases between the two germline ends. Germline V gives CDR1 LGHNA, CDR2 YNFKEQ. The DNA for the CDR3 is TGTGCCAGCAGCCCGGCAGGTAATAGCAATCAGCCCCAGCATTTT. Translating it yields CASSPAGNSNQPQHF.